The source of this T cell receptor beta chain is a study of cytomegalovirus exposure and HLA in healthy donors. With respect to this clone: Antigen specificity is unknown.

The study's findings and limits: Among TCR beta chains, those listed as cytomegalovirus-associated numbered about 150. In a later analysis, specific HLA alleles were associated with 15,000 or so TCR beta sequences at a 0.05 false discovery rate.

Whereas donors were nominally healthy upon sampling, unrecorded immune exposures were probable. Both 60 Vbeta primers and 13 Jbeta primers went into the PCR. Sequencing was performed with immunoSEQ multiplex PCR; in TCRdb, only in-frame clones are kept and a portion is missing. The top ten hold about 12% of the sample, which has tens of thousands of clones, approximately 75% seen once. V trimming: 4 bases; J trimming: 8 bases; junction bases outside the gene matches: 5. The germline V gene encodes CDR1 KGHSH and CDR2 LQKENI. CDR3 length: 14 amino acids. Specimen: PBMCs. The chain is built from TRBV18 and TRBJ1-4; 9 bases are shared with TRBD1. The clonotype originates from a middle-aged woman in good health and CMV-seropositive. The CDR3 sequence is CASSQRTGEEKLFF. The CDR3 DNA reads as TGTGCCAGCTCACAGAGGACAGGGGAAGAAAAACTGTTTTTT.